The T cell receptor (beta chain) under discussion was sequenced for a study of cytomegalovirus exposure and HLA in healthy donors. The CDR3 consists of 13 residues. CDR1 is MDHEN, CDR2 SYDVKM, per germline. The V gene lost 5 bases and the J gene lost 7 bases, with 14 bases spanning the gap. Amplification used 60 Vbeta primers and 13 Jbeta primers. The data were produced by immunoSEQ multiplex PCR, yet TCRdb's version contains in-frame clones alone and is incomplete. Here the sample spans roughly 120,000 clones, 76% being singletons. Likely unrecorded immune exposures existed in these nominally healthy donors.

The chain has TRBV28 and TRBJ1-1; possible D gene TRBD1, 6 bases. The source of this sequence is a man in his fifties in good health and CMV-seronegative. The source material was PBMCs. DNA of the CDR3: TGTGCCAGCAGTCAGACCCCGGACAGTGAAGCTTTCTTT. Translated, it gives CASSQTPDSEAFF.